This T cell receptor (beta chain) was retrieved from a study of blood T cells in healthy people across ages. Points from the study as a whole: Diversity figures based on one million T cells were deemed too low.

Trimming at V came to 0 bases and at J to 3 bases, leaving 14 bases not matched to a gene. CDR1 LGHNA and CDR2 YNFKEQ come from the germline V gene. The CDR3 loop spans 20 amino acids. Then a second PCR, running about 6 to 12 cycles, was carried out with a sample-barcoded 5' primer and a J-beta primer mix. From the 5' RACE reads, TCRdb called clonotypes with MiXCR, one entry per CDR3 protein. The sample carries fewer than 650,000 distinct CDR3 sequences, roughly a quarter recorded once. Of note for this clonotype: Its antigen remains unknown.

In addition, the sample was reused for a study of T cells of mothers and their children. As that report states: The yield was over 8 million TCR beta CDR3 reads from each mother and 2.5 million to 3 million from each child.

The chain links TRBV4-2 to TRBJ2-5; 12 bases map to TRBD2. Material: blood. The TCR sequence derives from a boy between 2 and 10 years old in good health. The CDR3 here is CASSQEGLAGGPGVEETQYF. For the CDR3, the DNA is TGTGCCAGCAGCCAAGAAGGTCTAGCGGGGGGGCCGGGAGTCGAAGAGACCCAGTACTTC.